The T cell receptor beta chain under discussion was sequenced for a study of early T cells in non-severe SARS-CoV-2 infection. Study summary: It was bulk RNA from unsorted whole blood that was sequenced, and the chains were unpaired.

A few counts support this clonotype. Its antigen is currently unknown. Attachment of unique molecular identifiers to individual cDNA molecules was performed. TCRdb re-called the 5' RACE reads with MiXCR, one entry per CDR3 protein. This sample yields roughly 90,000 distinct CDR3 sequences, of which over 13% are seen a single time; under 4% belongs to the top ten. Notes on the study in general: VDJdb matching skewed toward anti-spike CD8 responses, missing private and CD4 specificities.

This CDR3 comprises 15 residues. Per germline, CDR1 KGHSH and CDR2 LQKENI. V was clipped by 0 bases and J by 1 base, with 9 bases between them. The chain links TRBV18 to TRBJ1-2, with D hard to call. The sequenced sample consisted of whole blood. This receptor was obtained from an adult who was a healthcare worker with PCR-confirmed SARS-CoV-2 infection or an uninfected control (not recorded which). The CDR3 sequence: CASSPPNGVNYGYTF. The CDR3 DNA sequence: TGTGCCAGCTCACCACCAAACGGTGTTAACTATGGCTACACCTTC.